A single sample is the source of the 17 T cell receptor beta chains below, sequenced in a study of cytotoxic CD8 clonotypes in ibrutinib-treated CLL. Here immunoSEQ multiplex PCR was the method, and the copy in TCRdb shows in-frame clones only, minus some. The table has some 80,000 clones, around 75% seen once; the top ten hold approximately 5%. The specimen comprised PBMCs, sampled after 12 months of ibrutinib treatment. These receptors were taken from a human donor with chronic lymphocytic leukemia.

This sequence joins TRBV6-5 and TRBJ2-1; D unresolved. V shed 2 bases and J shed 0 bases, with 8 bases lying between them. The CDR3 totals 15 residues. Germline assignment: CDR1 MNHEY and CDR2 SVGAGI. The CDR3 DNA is TGTGCCAGCAGTTACGAGGAGAGCTCCTACAATGAGCAGTTCTTC. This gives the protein CASSYEESSYNEQFF.

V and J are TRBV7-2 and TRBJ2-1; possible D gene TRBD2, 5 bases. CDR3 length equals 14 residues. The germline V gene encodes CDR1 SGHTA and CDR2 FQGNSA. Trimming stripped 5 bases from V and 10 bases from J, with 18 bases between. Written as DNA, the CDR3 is TGTGCCAGCAGCCCCCCCCGGCTAGCCCAGGAGCAGTTCTTC. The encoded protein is CASSPPRLAQEQFF.

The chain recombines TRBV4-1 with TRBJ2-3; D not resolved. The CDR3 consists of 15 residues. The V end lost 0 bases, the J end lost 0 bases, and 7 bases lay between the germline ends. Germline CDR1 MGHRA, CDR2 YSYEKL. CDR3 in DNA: TGCGCCAGCAGCCAAGATTGGGCAAGCACAGATACGCAGTATTTT. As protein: CASSQDWASTDTQYF.

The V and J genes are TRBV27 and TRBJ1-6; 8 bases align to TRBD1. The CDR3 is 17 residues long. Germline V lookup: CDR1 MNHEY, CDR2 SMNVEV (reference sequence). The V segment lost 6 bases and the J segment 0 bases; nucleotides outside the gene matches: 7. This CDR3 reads CASRRTGTGSYNSPLHF. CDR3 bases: TGTGCCAGCAGACGGACAGGGACGGGCTCCTATAATTCACCCCTCCACTTT.

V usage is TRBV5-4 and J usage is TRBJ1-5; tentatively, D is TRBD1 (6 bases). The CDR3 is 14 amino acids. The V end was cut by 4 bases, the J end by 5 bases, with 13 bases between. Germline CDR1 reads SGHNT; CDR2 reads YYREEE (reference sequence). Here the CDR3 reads CASSPGGADQPQHF. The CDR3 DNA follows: TGTGCCAGCAGCCCGGGGGGGGCCGATCAGCCCCAGCATTTT.

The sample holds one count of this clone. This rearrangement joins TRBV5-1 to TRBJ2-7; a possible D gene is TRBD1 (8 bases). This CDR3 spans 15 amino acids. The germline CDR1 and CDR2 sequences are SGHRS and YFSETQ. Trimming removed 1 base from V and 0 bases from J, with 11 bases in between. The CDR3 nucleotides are TGCGCCAGCAGCTTGACAGGGGGGGACTCCTACGAGCAGTACTTC. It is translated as CASSLTGGDSYEQYF.

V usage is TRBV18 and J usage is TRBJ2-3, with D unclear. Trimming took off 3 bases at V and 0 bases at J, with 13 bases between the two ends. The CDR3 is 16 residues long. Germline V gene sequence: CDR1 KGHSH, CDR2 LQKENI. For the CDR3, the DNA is TGTGCCAGCTCACCGGGTTTGGGCGGAAGCACAGATACGCAGTATTTT. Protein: CASSPGLGGSTDTQYF.

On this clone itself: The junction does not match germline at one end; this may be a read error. Here the CDR3 reads CASGRVGTSGGDAQYF. In DNA, the CDR3 is TGTGCCAGCGGCCGGGTGGGGACTAGCGGGGGAGATGCGCAGTATTTT. The chain has TRBV6-4 and TRBJ2-3; 14 nucleotides line up with TRBD2. Looked up from germline, CDR1 is MRHNA and CDR2 is SNTAGT. This CDR3 spans 16 amino acids.

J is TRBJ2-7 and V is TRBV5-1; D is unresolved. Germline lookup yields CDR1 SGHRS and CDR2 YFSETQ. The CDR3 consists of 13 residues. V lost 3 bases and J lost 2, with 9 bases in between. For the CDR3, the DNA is TGCGCCAGCAGCTCCGGTATGGCCTACGAGCAGTACTTC. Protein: CASSSGMAYEQYF.

The CDR3, as DNA: TGTGCCAGCAGCTCCGCCGGGAGATCTGGGGCCAACGTCCTGACTTTC. This gives the protein CASSSAGRSGANVLTF. This chain connects TRBV7-9 to TRBJ2-6; tentatively, D is TRBD2 (6 bases). V was pared by 4 bases and J by 1 base, with 11 bases between. Germline CDR1 reads SEHNR; CDR2 reads FQNEAQ (reference sequence). CDR3 length equals 16 residues.

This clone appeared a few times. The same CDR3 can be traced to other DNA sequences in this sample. The CDR3 coding sequence is TGTGCCAGCAGCGTAGTGGGGGGGACCCAGTACTTC. Protein sequence: CASSVVGGTQYF. V is TRBV9 and J is TRBJ2-5, with a weak D call TRBD2 (6 bases). Per germline, CDR1 SGDLS and CDR2 YYNGEE. Trimming removed 0 bases from V and 7 bases from J, with 7 bases in between. The CDR3 totals 12 residues. Variable domain in full (rest from reference TRBV9 and TRBJ2-5): DSGVTQTPKHLITATGQRVTLRCSPRSGDLSVYWYQQSLDQGLQFLIQYYNGEERAKGNILERFSAQQFPDLHSELNLSSLELGDSALYFCASSVVGGTQYFGPGTRLLVL.

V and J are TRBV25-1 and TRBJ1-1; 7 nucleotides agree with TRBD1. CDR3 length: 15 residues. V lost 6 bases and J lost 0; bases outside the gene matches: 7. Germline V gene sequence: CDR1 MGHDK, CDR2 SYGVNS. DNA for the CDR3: TGTGCCAGCAGGGGGGCAGGGGGGGTGAACACTGAAGCTTTCTTT. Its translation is CASRGAGGVNTEAFF. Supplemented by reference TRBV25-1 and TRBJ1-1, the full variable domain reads EADIYQTPRYLVIGTGKKITLECSQTMGHDKMYWYQQDPGMELHLIHYSYGVNSTEKGDLSSESTVSRIRTEHFPLTLESARPSHTSQYLCASRGAGGVNTEAFFGQGTRLTVV.

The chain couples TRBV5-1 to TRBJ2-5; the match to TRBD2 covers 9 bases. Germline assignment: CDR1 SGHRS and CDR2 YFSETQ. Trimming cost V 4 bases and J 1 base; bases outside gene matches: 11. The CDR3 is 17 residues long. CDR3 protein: CASSRETSGGGQETQYF. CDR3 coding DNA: TGCGCCAGCAGCAGAGAGACTAGCGGAGGGGGCCAAGAGACCCAGTACTTC.

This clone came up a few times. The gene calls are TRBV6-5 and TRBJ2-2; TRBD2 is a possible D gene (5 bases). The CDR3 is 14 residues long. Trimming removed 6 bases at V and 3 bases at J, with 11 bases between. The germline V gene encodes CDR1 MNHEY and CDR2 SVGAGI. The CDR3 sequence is CASRPSGYTGELFF. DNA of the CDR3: TGTGCCAGCAGGCCCAGCGGATACACCGGGGAGCTGTTTTTT.

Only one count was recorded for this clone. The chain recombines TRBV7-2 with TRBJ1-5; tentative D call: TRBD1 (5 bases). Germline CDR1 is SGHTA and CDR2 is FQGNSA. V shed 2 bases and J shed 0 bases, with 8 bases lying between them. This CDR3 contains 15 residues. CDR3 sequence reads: CASSLQGNSNQPQHF. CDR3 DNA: TGTGCCAGCAGCTTACAGGGAAATAGCAATCAGCCCCAGCATTTT.

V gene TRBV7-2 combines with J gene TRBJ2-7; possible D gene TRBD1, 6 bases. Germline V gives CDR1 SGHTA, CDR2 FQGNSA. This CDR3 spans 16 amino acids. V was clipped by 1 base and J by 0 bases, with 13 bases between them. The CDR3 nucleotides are TGTGCCAGCAGCTTAGACGGACAGTTGAGCTCCTACGAGCAGTACTTC. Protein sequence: CASSLDGQLSSYEQYF. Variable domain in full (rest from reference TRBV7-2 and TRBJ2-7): GAGVSQSPSNKVTEKGKDVELRCDPISGHTALYWYRQSLGQGLEFLIYFQGNSAPDKSGLPSDRFSAERTGGSVSTLTIQRTQQEDSAVYLCASSLDGQLSSYEQYFGPGTRLTVT.

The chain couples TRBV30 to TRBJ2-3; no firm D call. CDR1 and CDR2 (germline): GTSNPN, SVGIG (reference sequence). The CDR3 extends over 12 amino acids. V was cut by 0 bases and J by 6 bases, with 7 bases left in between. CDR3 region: CAWSVGSDTQYF. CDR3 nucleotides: TGTGCCTGGAGTGTTGGGTCGGATACGCAGTATTTT.